This TCR beta chain was recorded in a study of blood T cell repertoires in COVID-19. Study background: Sites across the United States, Italy and Spain contributed samples from acute and convalescent COVID-19. PBMCs, B-cell-depleted T cells, or T cells were the source of the cDNA or gDNA that made up the material.

Per the authors' pipeline: Scientists estimated how many nucleated cells there were by amplifying reference gene primers. The repertoire was sequenced with immunoSEQ multiplex PCR; TCRdb's copy has only in-frame clones and lacks some. V and J calls and clone size are those listed in that table; D and trimming were worked out from the DNA. This sample has some 99,000 clones, with about 86% found just once. Germline assignment: CDR1 DFQATT and CDR2 SNEGSKA (reference sequence). The CDR3 sequence is 11 residues long. V lost 6 bases to trimming and J lost 6 bases, with 9 bases between them. V and J are TRBV20-1 and TRBJ1-5, with a weak D call TRBD1 (5 bases). The source is a woman in her fifties or sixties in a cohort sampled during active or convalescent COVID-19. Sequencing was performed on peripheral blood. DNA of the CDR3: TGCAGTGCCCGGAGGGGTCAGCCCCAGCATTTT. Translating it yields CSARRGQPQHF.